Listed here are 10 T cell receptor beta chains from one sample, sequenced in a study of neurological immune-mediated disorders. Via MiXCR, TCRdb re-called the 5' RACE reads, giving one row per CDR3 protein. The table lists around 52,000 distinct CDR3 sequences, 4.5% to 7% of them singletons. Material for sequencing was CD4+ T cells from blood. The receptor set was obtained from a woman between 18 and 29 years old with multiple sclerosis.

This clonotype has a count of ten or more. V is TRBV7-2 and J is TRBJ2-7; the D gene is possibly TRBD1 (5 bases). This CDR3 comprises 13 residues. CDR1 is SGHTA and CDR2 is FQGNSA in the germline V gene. Trimming left V 3 bases short and J 8 bases short, with 14 bases between. In DNA, the CDR3 is TGTGCCAGCAGCTTTACAGGAAAAAGTAAGCAGTACGTC. Its protein product is CASSFTGKSKQYV.

The sample holds many counts of this clonotype. V usage is TRBV12-3 or TRBV12-4 and J usage is TRBJ2-1; TRBD1 or TRBD2 may be the D gene (6 bases each). The V end lost 3 bases, the J end lost 6 bases, and 18 bases lay between the germline ends. The CDR3 is 16 residues long. CDR3 bases: TGTGCCAGCAGTTTGGGGGACACCTGGAGGGTCAATGAGCAGTTCTTC. This gives the protein CASSLGDTWRVNEQFF.

This clonotype was observed many times. The rearrangement joins TRBV5-6 to TRBJ2-2; 9 bases are a match to TRBD1. Germline CDR1 reads SGHDT; CDR2 reads YYEEEE. After removal of 3 bases from V and 6 bases from J, the junction contained 12 bases not matched to a gene. The CDR3 length is 17 residues. CDR3 sequence reads: CASSYLRDRVVSGELFF. The CDR3 DNA is TGTGCCAGCAGCTACCTCCGGGACAGGGTAGTATCCGGGGAGCTGTTTTTT.

This clonotype was recorded many times. This chain uses TRBV20-1 with TRBJ2-2; a possible D gene is TRBD2 (5 bases). V was cut by 5 bases and J by 4 bases, with 11 bases left in between. The CDR3 length is 13 residues. Per germline, CDR1 DFQATT and CDR2 SNEGSKA (reference sequence). The CDR3 is CSARGGSTGELFF. The CDR3 DNA sequence: TGCAGTGCTCGCGGCGGGTCCACCGGGGAGCTGTTTTTT.

This clonotype was picked up many times. The chain couples TRBV20-1 to TRBJ2-7, with 11 nucleotides matching TRBD2. The CDR3 sequence is 13 residues long. Germline V gene data show CDR1 as DFQATT and CDR2 as SNEGSKA (reference sequence). In DNA, the CDR3 is TGCGGGGGGTCGACTAGCGGGGCGGTGGTGCAGTACTTC. Protein: CGGSTSGAVVQYF.

Comment on this clonotype: The limits of the CDR3 on the DNA are not certain, so only TCRdb's listed CDR3 is given. V gene TRBV7-2 combines with J gene TRBJ2-1; the table gives TRBD2 as D, unverified against the DNA. Both ends counted, the CDR3 spans 21 residues. CDR1 SGHTA and CDR2 FQGNSA come from the germline V gene. This chain's CDR3 is CASSFYICSARWSSGINEQFF.

This clonotype was recorded many times. The gene calls are TRBV9 and TRBJ1-2; 11 bases map to TRBD1. V lost 0 bases and J lost 6; bases outside the gene matches: 7. The CDR3 has 16 residues. CDR1 SGDLS and CDR2 YYNGEE come from the germline V gene. In nucleotides, the CDR3 is TGTGCCAGCAGCGTAGCGGGACAGGGGGATTGGGATGGCTACACCTTC. It specifies CASSVAGQGDWDGYTF.

In its sample, this clonotype was seen many times. The J gene is TRBJ2-5, the V gene TRBV7-3, with D maybe TRBD1 (7 bases). Germline assignment: CDR1 SGHTA and CDR2 FQGTGA. The CDR3 covers 14 residues. The V end lost 1 base, the J end lost 5 bases, and 11 bases lay between the germline ends. CDR3 sequence (DNA): TGTGCCAGCAGCTTAAGCCCAGGGGGGGAGACCCAGTACTTC. Protein sequence: CASSLSPGGETQYF.

This clonotype was seen repeatedly, ten times or more. The CDR3 sequence is CASSFGSSNTEAFF. CDR3 nucleotide sequence: TGTGCCAGCAGCTTCGGCAGCTCGAACACTGAAGCTTTCTTT. The gene calls are TRBV5-6 and TRBJ1-1; D not certain. The CDR3 is made up of 14 amino acids. The ends were cut back, 2 bases at V and 1 base at J, with 9 bases in the middle. The germline V gene encodes CDR1 SGHDT and CDR2 YYEEEE.

V gene TRBV3-1 combines with J gene TRBJ1-2, with D unclear. Germline CDR1 reads LGHDT; CDR2 reads YNNKEL (reference sequence). The CDR3 runs to 10 residues. The germline V and J ends were trimmed by 8 bases and 3 bases, with 4 bases remaining between them. This chain's CDR3 is CASGDYGYTF. Here the CDR3 DNA reads TGTGCCAGCGGTGACTATGGCTACACCTTC.